The 17 T cell receptor beta chains presented below share a single source sample, sequenced in a study of TIL therapy for anti-PD-1-resistant metastatic lung cancer. Sequencing used immunoSEQ v3. Produced via immunoSEQ multiplex PCR; TCRdb's table is partial and in-frame only. The sample records about 13,000 clones, about 70% being singletons. Sample time point: pre-treatment sample, taken before nivolumab and TIL therapy. Pleural nodules or supraclavicular lymph nodes made up most of the excised metastases sampled. The specimen comprised tumor tissue, sampled at baseline. These receptor sequences come from a woman aged 30 to 85 with non-small cell lung cancer.

Here the CDR3 reads CASSFKDRVLSSTEAFF. The CDR3 coding sequence is TGTGCCAGCAGTTTCAAAGACAGGGTTCTTTCCAGCACTGAAGCTTTCTTT. The chain has TRBV28 and TRBJ1-1; 7 positions agree with TRBD1. This CDR3 spans 17 amino acids. With 3 bases clipped from V and 4 bases from J, the junction kept 14 bases outside the gene matches. The V gene's germline CDR1 is MDHEN and CDR2 SYDVKM.

The CDR3 sequence: CASSGNYGYTF. In nucleotides, the CDR3 is TGTGCCAGCAGTGGGAACTATGGCTACACCTTC. The chain carries TRBV2 and TRBJ1-2; D call uncertain. Between the trimmed V and J ends, which lost 4 bases and 2 bases, there was a span of 2 bases. CDR3 length: 11 residues. CDR1 is SNHLY, CDR2 FYNNEI, per germline.

This clone was detected a few times. The chain uses TRBV4-1 and TRBJ2-7, with D possibly TRBD1 on 5 matching bases. V was cut by 4 bases and J by 3 bases, with 16 bases left in between. The CDR3 spans 15 residues. Germline loops: CDR1 MGHRA, CDR2 YSYEKL. In nucleotides, the CDR3 is TGCGCCAGCAGCCTGGGTACTACTGACAGCTACGAGCAGTACTTC. Its protein is CASSLGTTDSYEQYF.

The rearrangement joins TRBV28 to TRBJ2-7; 10 positions match TRBD1. The CDR3 length is 16 residues. Germline CDR1 and CDR2: MDHEN and SYDVKM. J gave up 2 bases and V 5 bases, and 9 bases lay outside the gene matches. CDR3 loop: CASSQKSGTGAYEQYF. The CDR3 DNA reads as TGTGCCAGCAGTCAAAAATCCGGGACAGGGGCCTACGAGCAGTACTTC.

This sequence joins TRBV4-1 and TRBJ2-3; TRBD1 matches at 12 bases. This CDR3 is 22 amino acids long. Germline CDR1 reads MGHRA; CDR2 reads YSYEKL. With V trimmed by 2 bases and J by 0 bases, 18 bases remained unmatched. CDR3 DNA: TGCGCCAGCAGCCAAACGAGACTCCGGGACAGGGGGCGCCCAGGGAGCACAGATACGCAGTATTTT. Translating it yields CASSQTRLRDRGRPGSTDTQYF.

V is TRBV11-3 and J is TRBJ1-1, with 7 bases identical to TRBD1. CDR1 and CDR2 (germline): SGHNT, YENEEA. J gave up 0 bases and V 5 bases, and 6 bases lay outside the gene matches. This CDR3 comprises 15 residues. The CDR3, as DNA: TGTGCCAGCAGCCCCCGAGGGGGCATGAACACTGAAGCTTTCTTT. Its translation: CASSPRGGMNTEAFF.

In DNA, the CDR3 is TGTGCCAGCAGTTTCCCTTCGACTAGCGTGAACACCGGGGAGCTGTTTTTT. Amino acids: CASSFPSTSVNTGELFF. The rearrangement uses TRBV28 and TRBJ2-2, with TRBD2 matching 8 bases. CDR1 is MDHEN and CDR2 is SYDVKM in the germline V gene. The CDR3 length is 17 residues. V shed 3 bases, J shed 1 base, and the junction held 7 bases outside the gene matches.

The table lists this clone with a few counts. V usage is TRBV5-5 and J usage is TRBJ1-2; D is unclear. Trimming shortened V by 4 bases and J by 3 bases, and 10 bases separated the two germline ends. The CDR3 consists of 13 residues. The germline gives CDR1 SGHKS, CDR2 YYEKEE (reference sequence). The CDR3 protein is CASSPRQDYGYTF. The DNA of the CDR3 is TGTGCCAGCAGCCCCCGACAAGACTATGGCTACACCTTC.

The V gene is TRBV19, the J gene TRBJ2-2; 12 nucleotides match TRBD1. This CDR3 contains 16 residues. Looked up from germline, CDR1 is LNHDA and CDR2 is SQIVND (reference sequence). The V and J ends lost 2 bases and 5 bases, in that order; junction bases with no gene match: 3. CDR3 protein: CASSISGQGATGELFF. CDR3 DNA: TGTGCCAGTAGTATATCGGGACAGGGGGCGACCGGGGAGCTGTTTTTT.

The chain employs TRBV5-1 and TRBJ1-3; 8 bases are a match to TRBD1. CDR3 length: 16 residues. Looked up from germline, CDR1 is SGHRS and CDR2 is YFSETQ. V was clipped by 4 bases and J by 2 bases; unmatched bases: 8. In nucleotides, the CDR3 is TGCGCCAGCAGCGTCTCAGGGGGCAATGCTGGAAACACCATATATTTT. It is translated as CASSVSGGNAGNTIYF.

The gene calls are TRBV21-1 and TRBJ2-6; the table assigns TRBD1, which was not confirmed against the DNA. TRBV21-1 is a pseudogene locus. The CDR3 covers 17 residues. The CDR3 loop reads CASSYRDTASGANVLTF. The CDR3 DNA follows: TGTGCCAGCAGCTACCGGGACACGGCCTCTGGGGCCAACGTCCTGACTTTC.

The chain has TRBV5-8 and TRBJ1-2; D remains ambiguous. The V end was cut by 0 bases, the J end by 6 bases, with 15 bases between. This CDR3 is 15 amino acids long. Germline V gene data show CDR1 as SGHTS and CDR2 as YDEGEE. As DNA, the CDR3 is TGTGCCAGCAGCTTGGGGGTCACCGCCGGGGATGGCTACACCTTC. Protein sequence: CASSLGVTAGDGYTF.

The chain is built from TRBV6-5 and TRBJ1-2; 7 nucleotides line up with TRBD1. The V gene's germline CDR1 is MNHEY and CDR2 SVGAGI. The CDR3 loop spans 14 amino acids. The junction had 9 bases not matched to a gene; V was cut back by 3 bases and J by 8 bases. Here the CDR3 reads CASSYFDRVGGYTF. The CDR3 coding sequence is TGTGCCAGCAGTTATTTCGACAGGGTGGGGGGCTACACCTTC.

This clone was counted between two and nine times. This chain joins TRBV28 and TRBJ2-4, with 8 nucleotides matching TRBD2. CDR1 is MDHEN and CDR2 is SYDVKM in the germline V gene. The CDR3 covers 17 residues. V shed 5 bases and J 0 bases; nucleotides not matched to a gene: 9. CDR3 sequence: CASSRLWLAGAKNIQYF. CDR3 nucleotide sequence: TGTGCCAGCAGTCGCCTTTGGCTAGCGGGAGCCAAAAACATTCAGTACTTC.

V gene TRBV5-1 combines with J gene TRBJ1-2; maybe TRBD1 (5 bases). Trimming shortened V by 5 bases and J by 2 bases, and 13 bases separated the two germline ends. Germline V CDR1 and CDR2: SGHRS, YFSETQ. The CDR3 extends over 14 amino acids. The CDR3 DNA reads as TGCGCCAGCAGAGGGACGGATGCCAACTATGGCTACACCTTC. Translation: CASRGTDANYGYTF.

The DNA of the CDR3 is TGCGCCAGCAGGGGGGATAGCGGCACCTACAATGAGCAGTTCTTC. Translation gives CASRGDSGTYNEQFF. The chain joins TRBV5-1 to TRBJ2-1; tentatively, D is TRBD2 (6 bases). The germline V gene has CDR1 SGHRS and CDR2 YFSETQ. The length of the CDR3 is 15 residues. The V end was cut by 5 bases, the J end by 2 bases, with 14 bases between.

This clone was counted once. The chain uses TRBV19 and TRBJ1-1, with unresolved D. Germline CDR1 is LNHDA and CDR2 is SQIVND (reference sequence). The CDR3 is 13 amino acids. Deletions cut 3 bases from V and 5 bases from J, with 10 bases between. In nucleotides, the CDR3 is TGTGCCAGTAGTATTCAGGTTGGAACTGAAGCTTTCTTT. Encoded protein: CASSIQVGTEAFF.